One and the same sample provided the 14 T cell receptor beta chains below, sequenced in a study of OX40 agonist ivuxolimab in advanced cancers. Clones were read by immunoSEQ multiplex PCR, and TCRdb kept only the in-frame ones, dropping some. The data show tens of thousands of clones, with roughly 90% seen just once and 0.5% to 0.55% held by the top ten. The source material was CD4+ or CD8+ T cells sorted from blood, sampled in a trial of the OX40 agonist ivuxolimab. The receptors come from an adult with an advanced solid tumor such as melanoma, head and neck, liver or kidney cancer.

The CDR3 bases are TGCAGCGTCGGACAATCGAACACTGAAGCTTTCTTT. Translation gives CSVGQSNTEAFF. This rearrangement joins TRBV29-1 to TRBJ1-1; possible D gene TRBD1, 5 bases. Trimming stripped 6 bases from V and 1 base from J, with 9 bases between. In germline, CDR1 is SQVTM, CDR2 ANQGSEA. The CDR3 spans 12 residues.

The chain is built from TRBV6-5 and TRBJ1-1; no clear D gene. This CDR3 comprises 11 residues. Trimming left V 4 bases short and J 6 bases short, with 6 bases between. Germline CDR1 MNHEY, CDR2 SVGAGI. As DNA, the CDR3 is TGTGCCAGCAGTTCCGGTCCTGAAGCTTTCTTT. It is translated as CASSSGPEAFF.

The CDR3 region has the DNA TGTGCCAGCAGTTTTAGTCTTACCTCCTATAATTCACCCCTCCACTTT. This codes for CASSFSLTSYNSPLHF. The V call is TRBV27, the J call TRBJ1-6; unclear D gene. The CDR3 runs to 16 residues. Trimming took 3 bases from V and 0 from J, leaving 9 bases between them. CDR1 is MNHEY and CDR2 is SMNVEV in the germline V gene (reference sequence).

This chain connects TRBV28 to TRBJ2-3; TRBD2 aligns across 9 bases. Trimming removed 6 bases from V and 1 base from J; junction bases left unmatched: 8. Germline assignment: CDR1 MDHEN and CDR2 SYDVKM. There are 16 residues in the CDR3. The CDR3 spells CASRNRLAEGTDTQYF. The CDR3 coding sequence is TGTGCCAGCAGAAACCGACTAGCGGAAGGCACAGATACGCAGTATTTT.

The CDR3 loop is CASSVAGFAVGEKLFF. The CDR3 DNA reads as TGTGCCAGCAGCGTCGCGGGTTTTGCGGTGGGTGAAAAACTGTTTTTT. The rearrangement joins TRBV9 to TRBJ1-4; no clear D. This CDR3 contains 16 residues. The V gene lost 2 bases and the J gene lost 7 bases, with 18 bases spanning the gap. CDR1 SGDLS and CDR2 YYNGEE come from the germline V gene.

The chain is built from TRBV19 and TRBJ1-5, with D possibly TRBD1 on 5 matching bases. This CDR3 region has 14 residues. Per the germline V gene, CDR1 is LNHDA and CDR2 is SQIVND (reference sequence). V was cut by 6 bases and J by 0 bases, with 9 bases left in between. CDR3 DNA: TGTGCCAGTAGCGAGGGGAATAGCAATCAGCCCCAGCATTTT. Protein: CASSEGNSNQPQHF.

This clone was seen many times. The chain is built from TRBV7-2 and TRBJ2-6; D is unclear. The V gene's germline CDR1 is SGHTA and CDR2 FQGNSA. V was shortened by 1 base and J by 0 bases, with 7 bases between the two germline ends. This CDR3 has 16 amino acids. The CDR3 nucleotides read TGTGCCAGCAGCTTAGGGGTTGGCTCTGGGGCCAACGTCCTGACTTTC. Protein: CASSLGVGSGANVLTF.

The rearrangement uses TRBV6-5 and TRBJ1-4; 9 positions match TRBD1. V dropped 5 bases and J dropped 8; count of bases not matched to a gene: 6. The CDR3 covers 14 residues. Germline V gene sequence: CDR1 MNHEY, CDR2 SVGAGI. The CDR3: CASSVRQGGEKLFF. In nucleotides, the CDR3 is TGTGCCAGCAGTGTCCGACAGGGGGGAGAAAAACTGTTTTTT.

The chain joins TRBV11-3 to TRBJ2-2, with no clear D. The V end was cut by 1 base, the J end by 0 bases, with 6 bases between. Germline CDR1 and CDR2: SGHNT and YENEEA. This CDR3 is 15 amino acids long. The CDR3: CASSLGFSNTGELFF. Written as DNA, the CDR3 is TGTGCCAGCAGCTTAGGATTTTCGAACACCGGGGAGCTGTTTTTT.

This clone showed up just once. This chain joins TRBV30 and TRBJ1-3; TRBD1 is a possible D gene (5 bases). Trimming left V 2 bases short and J 0 bases short, with 8 bases between. The CDR3 has 14 amino acids. CDR1 GTSNPN and CDR2 SVGIG come from the germline V gene (reference sequence). The CDR3 loop is CAWSRGLSGNTIYF. The DNA for the CDR3 is TGTGCCTGGAGTCGGGGCCTCTCTGGAAACACCATATATTTT.

V and J are TRBV2 and TRBJ2-5; the D call may be TRBD1 or TRBD2 (5 bases each). V was clipped by 5 bases and J by 2 bases, with 18 bases between them. The CDR3 is 16 residues long. Germline loops: CDR1 SNHLY, CDR2 FYNNEI. The CDR3 bases are TGTGCCAGCAGTCCCCCCGGGGCAGCCCAACAAGAGACCCAGTACTTC. This sequence encodes CASSPPGAAQQETQYF.

This clone was found once. The V and J genes are TRBV5-6 and TRBJ2-7; 8 nucleotides line up with TRBD2. This CDR3 has 15 residues. In germline, CDR1 is SGHDT, CDR2 YYEEEE. With V trimmed by 0 bases and J by 1 base, 3 bases remained unmatched. The CDR3 DNA sequence: TGTGCCAGCAGCTTGGTGGCGGGGGGATCCTACGAGCAGTACTTC. Protein sequence: CASSLVAGGSYEQYF.

This chain uses TRBV28 with TRBJ2-1, with a possible D match to TRBD2 (5 bases). V was cut by 4 bases and J by 12 bases, with 13 bases left in between. CDR3 size: 12 residues. Germline V gives CDR1 MDHEN, CDR2 SYDVKM. The CDR3 coding sequence is TGTGCCAGCAGTTCCAGTGTCGGGGTGCAGTTCTTC. Protein product: CASSSSVGVQFF.

The CDR3, as DNA: TGTGCCACCCGGGGGCAAATCTACGAGCAGTACTTC. This codes for CATRGQIYEQYF. The genes are TRBV6-5 and TRBJ2-7; D assignment may be TRBD1 or TRBD2 (6 bases each). Trimming pared 10 bases from V and 3 bases from J, leaving 13 bases between. Germline CDR1 reads MNHEY; CDR2 reads SVGAGI. The CDR3 totals 12 residues.